Listed below are T cell receptor beta chains from one sample, sequenced in a study of CD8 T cells in Susac syndrome. TCRdb analysed the immunoSEQ multiplex PCR reads with MiXCR anew, one entry per CDR3 protein. In the table there are 150,000 to 200,000 distinct CDR3 sequences, 95% of which are singletons. The sequencing sample was made of CD4+ T cells from PBMCs. The receptors shown here come from a human donor with multiple sclerosis. The CDR3 runs from the conserved cysteine through the conserved F or W.

V gene: TRBV14; J gene: TRBJ1-6; CDR3 protein: CASSQDTRPLHF
V gene: TRBV28; J gene: TRBJ1-2; CDR3 protein: CASRESGRYGYTF
V gene: TRBV6-2/TRBV6-3; J gene: TRBJ2-2; CDR3 protein: CASSVGLNGELFF
V gene: TRBV30; J gene: TRBJ2-1; CDR3 protein: CAWSVGPAGLSFNEQFF
V gene: TRBV7-2; J gene: TRBJ1-4; CDR3 protein: CASSATQGANEKLFF
V gene: TRBV19; J gene: TRBJ1-1; CDR3 protein: CASSPSSRTEAFF
V gene: TRBV3-1; J gene: TRBJ2-7; CDR3 protein: CASSPSVVGPYEQYF
V gene: TRBV29-1; J gene: TRBJ2-5; CDR3 protein: CSVGSGGGETQYF
V gene: TRBV2; J gene: TRBJ1-5; CDR3 protein: CASSEVLYSNQPQHF
V gene: TRBV18; J gene: TRBJ1-2; CDR3 protein: CASSPLSGGSGYTF
V gene: TRBV29-1; J gene: TRBJ2-1; CDR3 protein: CSGDATGTGESEQFF